What follows are 32 T cell receptor beta chains derived from one specimen sequenced in a study of cytomegalovirus exposure and HLA in healthy donors. Sequenced by immunoSEQ multiplex PCR; TCRdb stores in-frame clones only, minus some. The sample lists 200,000 or so clones; around nine tenths were seen once. The sequencing input was PBMCs. Source of these receptors: a woman between 18 and 29 years old in good health and CMV-seronegative.

The J gene is TRBJ1-1, the V gene TRBV6-5; 9 bases match TRBD1. CDR1 and CDR2 (germline): MNHEY, SVGAGI. After removal of 2 bases from V and 5 bases from J, the junction contained 6 bases not matched to a gene. There are 15 residues in the CDR3. CDR3 amino acids: CASSYTTGGGTEAFF. The CDR3 DNA follows: TGTGCCAGCAGTTACACTACAGGGGGCGGGACTGAAGCTTTCTTT.

This chain's CDR3 is CASNRRGRAGELFF. The CDR3 region has the DNA TGTGCCAGTAATCGCAGGGGGCGGGCCGGGGAGCTGTTTTTT. The rearrangement joins TRBV19 to TRBJ2-2, with TRBD1 matching 8 bases. Per germline, CDR1 LNHDA and CDR2 SQIVND (reference sequence). The CDR3 totals 14 residues. Germline trimming cut 7 bases from V and 6 bases from J; bases unmatched to any gene: 7.

V gene TRBV7-6 combines with J gene TRBJ2-7, with no clear D. The CDR3 loop spans 14 amino acids. V gave up 2 bases and J gave up 1 base, with 9 bases separating them. CDR1 is SGHVS and CDR2 is FNYEAQ in the germline V gene. CDR3 in DNA: TGTGCCAGCAGCTTATCCGGAGAGTCCTACGAGCAGTACTTC. The encoded protein is CASSLSGESYEQYF.

This chain connects TRBV7-2 to TRBJ1-2; 7 bases are a match to TRBD1. The CDR3 runs to 14 residues. With V trimmed by 1 base and J by 7 bases, 6 bases remained unmatched. Germline V gene sequence: CDR1 SGHTA, CDR2 FQGNSA. This chain's CDR3 is CASSLEGQASGYTF. The CDR3, as DNA: TGTGCCAGCAGCTTAGAAGGACAGGCCAGTGGCTACACCTTC.

The V gene is TRBV27, the J gene TRBJ2-1; D call uncertain. There are 12 residues in the CDR3. Germline V gene data show CDR1 as MNHEY and CDR2 as SMNVEV (reference sequence). Trimming shortened V by 8 bases and J by 3 bases, and 8 bases separated the two germline ends. DNA for the CDR3: TGTGCCAGCTCCCGCGTCTACAATGAGCAGTTCTTC. As protein: CASSRVYNEQFF.

The genes are TRBV5-6 and TRBJ1-6, with D possibly TRBD1 on 6 matching bases. The CDR3 has 16 amino acids. The V gene's germline CDR1 is SGHDT and CDR2 YYEEEE. Trimming pared 4 bases from V and 2 bases from J, leaving 13 bases between. This CDR3 is CASSLQGIPYNSPLHF. The DNA for the CDR3 is TGTGCCAGCAGCCTACAGGGTATACCCTATAATTCACCCCTCCACTTT. Full variable domain (rest looked up from reference TRBV5-6 and TRBJ1-6): DAGVTQSPTHLIKTRGQQVTLRCSPKSGHDTVSWYQQALGQGPQFIFQYYEEEERQRGNFPDRFSGHQFPNYSSELNVNALLLGDSALYLCASSLQGIPYNSPLHFGNGTRLTVT.

V usage is TRBV5-1 and J usage is TRBJ2-1; D remains unclear. The CDR3 is 12 residues long. Per the germline V gene, CDR1 is SGHRS and CDR2 is YFSETQ. The V end was cut by 1 base, the J end by 9 bases, with 8 bases between. In DNA, the CDR3 is TGCGCCAGCAGCTTGTTTGGCAGTGAGCAGTTCTTC. This gives the protein CASSLFGSEQFF.

The J gene is TRBJ2-7, the V gene TRBV28, with D uncertain. Germline lookup yields CDR1 MDHEN and CDR2 SYDVKM. V shed 3 bases and J shed 4 bases, with 7 bases lying between them. The CDR3 is made up of 12 amino acids. Here the CDR3 reads CASSFTRYEQYF. DNA of the CDR3: TGTGCCAGCAGTTTCACCAGGTACGAGCAGTACTTC. The variable domain in full, with the rest retrieved from reference TRBV28 and TRBJ2-7, is DVKVTQSSRYLVKRTGEKVFLECVQDMDHENMFWYRQDPGLGLRLIYFSYDVKMKEKGDIPEGYSVSREKKERFSLILESASTNQTSMYLCASSFTRYEQYFGPGTRLTVT.

The rearrangement links TRBV4-1 to TRBJ2-1; a weak D match, TRBD1 (10 bases). The CDR3 runs 22 residues. Trimming shortened V by 0 bases and J by 6 bases, and 33 bases separated the two germline ends. Germline CDR1 MGHRA, CDR2 YSYEKL. CDR3 coding DNA: TGCGCCAGCAGCCAAGATTGGGCGGGACAGGGGCTCCTAGCGGGACGGGTCAATGAGCAGTTCTTC. Its translation is CASSQDWAGQGLLAGRVNEQFF.

J is TRBJ2-7 and V is TRBV7-2; 9 bases are shared with TRBD2. CDR3 length: 16 amino acids. Germline V gives CDR1 SGHTA, CDR2 FQGNSA. Germline trimming cut 0 bases from V and 3 bases from J; bases unmatched to any gene: 6. As DNA, the CDR3 is TGTGCCAGCAGCTTAGCTCCTAGCGGGGTTTTCTACGAGCAGTACTTC. It yields the protein CASSLAPSGVFYEQYF.

The chain employs TRBV5-1 and TRBJ1-1; TRBD1 might be the D (6 bases). The CDR3 is 14 amino acids. Germline-derived CDR1 and CDR2 are SGHRS and YFSETQ. Trimming took off 4 bases at V and 0 bases at J, with 10 bases between the two ends. DNA of the CDR3: TGCGCCAGCAGCGCCAGACAGGTGAACACTGAAGCTTTCTTT. Translating gives CASSARQVNTEAFF.

The chain is built from TRBV6-1 and TRBJ2-7, with D possibly TRBD2 on 5 matching bases. This CDR3 is built from 12 residues. Germline CDR1 is MNHNS and CDR2 is SASEGT. Trimming removed 7 bases at V and 3 bases at J, with 10 bases between. The CDR3 reads CASNGDNYEQYF. The CDR3, as DNA: TGTGCCAGCAACGGGGATAACTACGAGCAGTACTTC.

The chain joins TRBV7-9 to TRBJ1-1; D unresolved. CDR3 length equals 13 residues. Per the germline V gene, CDR1 is SEHNR and CDR2 is FQNEAQ (reference sequence). Trimming took 5 bases from V and 0 from J, leaving 7 bases between them. CDR3 protein: CASSLQMNTEAFF. CDR3 nucleotide sequence: TGTGCCAGCAGCCTCCAGATGAACACTGAAGCTTTCTTT.

This chain joins TRBV7-2 and TRBJ2-3, with D possibly being TRBD2 (6 bases). The CDR3 length is 15 residues. Germline lookup yields CDR1 SGHTA and CDR2 FQGNSA. Trimming took 4 bases from V and 0 from J, leaving 11 bases between them. The chain's CDR3 is CASSSRETSTDTQYF. The CDR3 DNA follows: TGTGCCAGCAGCTCCCGGGAGACTAGCACAGATACGCAGTATTTT.

The J gene is TRBJ1-5, the V gene TRBV9; D is unclear. Germline V gene data show CDR1 as SGDLS and CDR2 as YYNGEE. Trimming shortened V by 0 bases and J by 6 bases, and 7 bases separated the two germline ends. The length of the CDR3 is 13 residues. The CDR3 sequence is CASSVGLSQPQHF. The CDR3 DNA follows: TGTGCCAGCAGCGTAGGGTTGAGTCAGCCCCAGCATTTT.

The chain couples TRBV6-1 to TRBJ2-4, with D maybe TRBD1 (5 bases). V shed 4 bases and J shed 8 bases, with 15 bases lying between them. Germline assignment: CDR1 MNHNS and CDR2 SASEGT. The CDR3 loop spans 14 amino acids. DNA of the CDR3: TGTGCCAGCAGTGTGCCTACAGGACGGGACATTCAGTACTTC. Translated: CASSVPTGRDIQYF.

This clone was seen just once. This sequence joins TRBV13 and TRBJ2-3; TRBD2 matches at 12 bases. CDR1 is PRHDT, CDR2 FYEKMQ, per germline (reference sequence). CDR3 length equals 15 residues. V shed 5 bases and J 4 bases; nucleotides not matched to a gene: 4. The CDR3 coding sequence is TGTGCCAGCAGCAGCGGGACTAGCGGGCCAGATACGCAGTATTTT. Its translation is CASSSGTSGPDTQYF.

This chain uses TRBV28 with TRBJ1-1; 9 bases fit TRBD1. V shed 8 bases and J 1 base; nucleotides not matched to a gene: 8. Germline V gives CDR1 MDHEN, CDR2 SYDVKM. The CDR3 is 15 residues long. CDR3 loop: CASQTGGGGNTEAFF. DNA of the CDR3: TGTGCCAGCCAAACAGGGGGCGGTGGGAACACTGAAGCTTTCTTT.

The sample holds one count of this clone. The chain employs TRBV5-6 and TRBJ2-7; 8 bases are shared with TRBD2. This CDR3 region has 17 residues. The junction had 11 bases not matched to a gene; V was cut back by 1 base and J by 2 bases. The germline gives CDR1 SGHDT, CDR2 YYEEEE. CDR3 coding DNA: TGTGCCAGCAGCTTGAGGTTCCTGAGCGGGAGACCCTACGAGCAGTACTTC. Translating it yields CASSLRFLSGRPYEQYF.

J is TRBJ1-2 and V is TRBV30, with a weak D call TRBD1 (5 bases). V dropped 4 bases and J dropped 4 bases, with 16 bases sitting between them. This CDR3 comprises 14 residues. Germline CDR1 is GTSNPN and CDR2 is SVGIG (reference sequence). The CDR3 reads CAWKHRGTIYGYTF. The CDR3 coding sequence is TGTGCCTGGAAACATCGGGGGACGATCTATGGCTACACCTTC.

This chain links TRBV19 with TRBJ2-7; D gene uncertain. V shed 3 bases and J shed 4 bases, with 13 bases lying between them. The germline V gene has CDR1 LNHDA and CDR2 SQIVND (reference sequence). CDR3 length: 14 amino acids. CDR3 nucleotides: TGTGCCAGTAGTATGGCCCTCATATCTTACGAGCAGTACTTC. Translation gives CASSMALISYEQYF.

The chain recombines TRBV10-3 with TRBJ2-1; 13 nucleotides line up with TRBD2. The CDR3 extends over 15 amino acids. V lost 7 bases and J lost 5; bases outside the gene matches: 5. CDR1 ENHRY and CDR2 SYGVKD come from the germline V gene. The CDR3 DNA reads as TGTGCCATCACAACTAGCGGGAGGGCCAACAATGAGCAGTTCTTC. As protein: CAITTSGRANNEQFF.

The V and J genes are TRBV10-3 and TRBJ1-2, with 9 bases matching TRBD1. V shed 4 bases and J 6 bases; nucleotides not matched to a gene: 12. In germline, CDR1 is ENHRY, CDR2 SYGVKD. This CDR3 region has 16 residues. CDR3 nucleotide sequence: TGTGCCATCAGTGTCCGGGACAGGGCTAATTGGGATGGCTACACCTTC. The encoded protein is CAISVRDRANWDGYTF.

The chain uses TRBV25-1 and TRBJ2-7; D not certain. V lost 4 bases to trimming and J lost 2 bases, with 9 bases between them. This CDR3 comprises 13 residues. Germline CDR1 MGHDK, CDR2 SYGVNS. The CDR3 is CASSARFPYEQYF. CDR3 bases: TGTGCCAGCAGTGCCAGGTTCCCCTACGAGCAGTACTTC.

The chain combines TRBV7-3 with TRBJ2-1, with D perhaps TRBD2 (6 bases). The V end was cut by 5 bases, the J end by 6 bases, with 17 bases between. The germline V gene encodes CDR1 SGHTA and CDR2 FQGTGA. The CDR3 consists of 15 residues. CDR3 DNA sequence: TGTGCCAGCAGCAACCGACTAGTTCCTGGCAATGAGCAGTTCTTC. Protein product: CASSNRLVPGNEQFF. The full variable domain, with the rest looked up from reference TRBV7-3 and TRBJ2-1, is GAGVSQTPSNKVTEKGKYVELRCDPISGHTALYWYRQSLGQGPEFLIYFQGTGAADDSGLPNDRFFAVRPEGSVSTLKIQRTERGDSAVYLCASSNRLVPGNEQFFGPGTRLTVL.

The chain combines TRBV11-2 with TRBJ1-6; unclear D gene. The V end lost 8 bases, the J end lost 7 bases, and 12 bases lay between the germline ends. CDR3 length equals 13 residues. In germline, CDR1 is SGHAT, CDR2 FQNNGV. The CDR3 loop reads CASGPGLNSPLHF. In DNA, the CDR3 is TGTGCCAGCGGGCCAGGACTAAATTCACCCCTCCACTTT.

V and J are TRBV6-5 and TRBJ1-1; the D is unclear. The length of the CDR3 is 10 residues. V lost 7 bases and J lost 7, with 7 bases in between. Germline loops: CDR1 MNHEY, CDR2 SVGAGI. CDR3 region: CASTAVEAFF. DNA for the CDR3: TGTGCCAGCACCGCAGTTGAAGCTTTCTTT.

The V call is TRBV30, the J call TRBJ2-2; TRBD2 agrees at 15 bases. V shed 5 bases and J 4 bases; nucleotides not matched to a gene: 8. Germline CDR1 GTSNPN, CDR2 SVGIG (reference sequence). This CDR3 spans 17 amino acids. Written as DNA, the CDR3 is TGTGCCTGGGGAACCGGGACTAGCGGGAGGTTCACCGGGGAGCTGTTTTTT. This codes for CAWGTGTSGRFTGELFF.

This clone was recorded a few times. The V gene is TRBV28, the J gene TRBJ1-5; D might be TRBD1 (6 bases). The germline V and J ends were trimmed by 9 bases and 4 bases, with 19 bases remaining between them. Germline CDR1 and CDR2: MDHEN and SYDVKM. This CDR3 region has 15 residues. CDR3 residues: CASKNQGIENQPQHF. The CDR3 DNA is TGTGCCAGTAAAAACCAGGGGATTGAAAATCAGCCCCAGCATTTT. Using reference TRBV28 and TRBJ1-5 for the parts outside the CDR3, the full variable domain is DVKVTQSSRYLVKRTGEKVFLECVQDMDHENMFWYRQDPGLGLRLIYFSYDVKMKEKGDIPEGYSVSREKKERFSLILESASTNQTSMYLCASKNQGIENQPQHFGDGTRLSIL.

The V gene is TRBV10-2, the J gene TRBJ2-2, with TRBD2 identical over 8 bases. Germline values: CDR1 WSHSY, CDR2 SAAADI. The CDR3 extends over 16 amino acids. J was trimmed by 0 bases and V by 8 bases; bases with no gene match: 8. The CDR3 bases are TGCGCCAGCCTCTGGACTAGCTTAACGAACACCGGGGAGCTGTTTTTT. It codes for CASLWTSLTNTGELFF.

This clone was recorded once. The chain joins TRBV7-2 to TRBJ1-4; the match to TRBD1 covers 11 bases. There are 15 residues in the CDR3. Trimming took 1 base from V and 8 from J; bases not matched to a gene: 3. Germline CDR1 and CDR2: SGHTA and FQGNSA. For the CDR3, the DNA is TGTGCCAGCAGCTTAGTTGGGACAGGGGGGGAAAAACTGTTTTTT. Its protein product is CASSLVGTGGEKLFF. The full variable domain, rest sourced from reference TRBV7-2 and TRBJ1-4, is GAGVSQSPSNKVTEKGKDVELRCDPISGHTALYWYRQSLGQGLEFLIYFQGNSAPDKSGLPSDRFSAERTGGSVSTLTIQRTQQEDSAVYLCASSLVGTGGEKLFFGSGTQLSVL.

In DNA form, the CDR3 reads TGTGCCAGCAGCTTGGGCGCCCTGAGCTCCTACGAGCAGTACTTC. Protein: CASSLGALSSYEQYF. The chain recombines TRBV5-4 with TRBJ2-7; no clear D. V was trimmed by 0 bases and J by 0 bases, leaving 10 bases between them. Looked up from germline, CDR1 is SGHNT and CDR2 is YYREEE (reference sequence). This CDR3 has 15 amino acids.